This T cell receptor (beta chain) was retrieved from a study of cytomegalovirus exposure and HLA in healthy donors. Germline CDR1 reads MDHEN; CDR2 reads SYDVKM. CDR3 size: 16 residues. V shed 5 bases and J shed 0 bases, with 17 bases lying between them. As to this clone: Its antigen remains unknown.

Primers included in the PCR were 60 Vbeta and 13 Jbeta primers. Using immunoSEQ multiplex PCR, the repertoire was profiled, and TCRdb retains in-frame clones only, with some absent. Seen here are roughly 160,000 clones, less than 90% observed once, and the top ten hold around 0.97%. Findings and caveats of the study: Further analysis, carried out later, found HLA-associated TCR beta chains more clonally expanded than equally common other chains. Most TCR sequences were seen very rarely across donors, but some public TCRs occurred in many. In a later analysis, parvovirus B19, influenza, CMV and Epstein-Barr virus appeared linked to several top co-occurrence clusters. Presence/absence analysis assumed near-uniform sequencing depth across donors.

The chain uses TRBV28 and TRBJ2-7, with D possibly matching TRBD2 (5 bases). The origin of this receptor is a man aged 25 to 40 in good health and CMV-seronegative. Sequenced material: PBMCs. The CDR3, as DNA: TGTGCCAGCAGTCGCCGAACTCAGCGGCCCTCCTACGAGCAGTACTTC. Translating it yields CASSRRTQRPSYEQYF. Based on the CDR3 plus reference TRBV28 and TRBJ2-7, the full variable domain is DVKVTQSSRYLVKRTGEKVFLECVQDMDHENMFWYRQDPGLGLRLIYFSYDVKMKEKGDIPEGYSVSREKKERFSLILESASTNQTSMYLCASSRRTQRPSYEQYFGPGTRLTVT.